This T cell receptor beta chain came from a study of control samples from healthy donors and cancer patients. TCRdb's copy holds only in-frame clones and misses some; the assay was immunoSEQ multiplex PCR. The data hold approximately 140,000 clones, with more than 85% observed a single time. The CDR3 spans 19 residues. Material: blood. The clonotype comes from a man between 18 and 29 years old in good health. The rearrangement uses TRBV21-1 and TRBJ1-5. TRBV21-1 is annotated as a pseudogene. The CDR3 reads CASNRVGDTSGRSNQPQHF. The DNA of the CDR3 is TGTGCCAGCAACAGGGTGGGGGACACCTCGGGGAGGAGCAATCAGCCCCAGCATTTT.